This is a list of T cell receptor beta chains from one sample in a study of cytomegalovirus exposure and HLA in healthy donors. Repertoires were generated with immunoSEQ multiplex PCR, while TCRdb's copy carries only in-frame clones and drops some. This sample has 150,000 or so clones; around four fifths occur once, and the top ten carry approximately 1.5%. What was sequenced was PBMCs. The receptors shown here come from a female donor in good health and CMV-seronegative. Each CDR3 is given with its conserved first and last residue. The D gene is left open where the match is weak. Rows may omit the clone size; those that give it use once, few, many or a size class.

TRBD1 NA TRBJ1-2 TRBV27 TGTGCCAGCCGTGGGACAGTGACTAACTATGGCTACACCTTC CASRGTVTNYGYTF
NA NA TRBJ1-1 TRBV15 TGTGCCACCAGCCGACTGGTCACCCCAAACACTGAAGCTTTCTTT CATSRLVTPNTEAFF
TRBD1 NA TRBJ2-7 TRBV4-3 TGCGCCAGCAGCCAAGAAAACACAGGGGGTCTCTACGAGCAGTACTTC CASSQENTGGLYEQYF
NA NA TRBJ1-4 TRBV28 TGTGCCAGCATACCACAAGGGAGTACTAATGAAAAACTGTTTTTT CASIPQGSTNEKLFF
TRBD2 few TRBJ2-2 TRBV4-3 TGCGCCAGCAGCCAAGATATAGCGGGAGTCACCGGGGAGCTGTTTTTT CASSQDIAGVTGELFF
TRBD1 NA TRBJ2-3 TRBV7-9 TGTGCCAGCAGCTCCCGGGACAGGGCCCCAGATACGCAGTATTTT CASSSRDRAPDTQYF
NA once TRBJ1-1 TRBV5-6 TGTGCCAGCAGCTTGTACGGGGAAGCTTTCTTT CASSLYGEAFF
TRBD2 few TRBJ2-1 TRBV5-1 TGCGCCAGCAGCTTTGGACTAGCGGGCAGCTCCTACAATGAGCAGTTCTTC CASSFGLAGSSYNEQFF
NA few TRBJ1-1 TRBV19 TGTGCCAGTAGTATTTTCGGGAACACTGAAGCTTTCTTT CASSIFGNTEAFF
NA NA TRBJ1-1 TRBV6-5 TGTGCCAGCAGTTACTCCCTTTGGCGGGGGACTGAAGCTTTCTTT CASSYSLWRGTEAFF
NA once TRBJ2-2 TRBV9 TGTGCCAGCAGCCAAAACCCCCAGGGGAGTACCGGGGAGCTGTTTTTT CASSQNPQGSTGELFF
NA NA TRBJ2-7 TRBV28 TGTGCCAGCAGTTTTCCGTCTGTCTACGAGCAGTACTTC CASSFPSVYEQYF
TRBD2 few TRBJ2-7 TRBV5-1 TGCGCCTGCAGGCCCCTAGCGGGAGGGTCCTACGAGCAGTACTTC CACRPLAGGSYEQYF
TRBD1 NA TRBJ2-2 TRBV5-5 TGTGCCAGCAGCTCGGGACAGTCGACCGGGGAGCTGTTTTTT CASSSGQSTGELFF
NA NA TRBJ2-2 TRBV27 TGTGCCAGCAGTTTATCATGGGACTCCTTGGGGTACACCGGGGAGCTGTTTTTT CASSLSWDSLGYTGELFF
NA NA TRBJ2-7 TRBV6-1 TGTGCCAGCACCCCGTCTATTGGGGCAGGGTACGAGCAGTACTTC CASTPSIGAGYEQYF
NA NA TRBJ1-5 TRBV19 TGTGCCAGTAGTATGGATTCGTGGACAGTGGGCAATCAGCCCCAGCATTTT CASSMDSWTVGNQPQHF
TRBD2 once TRBJ2-2 TRBV7-2 TGTGCCAGCAGCTTAAGACCTAGCGGGAGTTCTAACACCGGGGAGCTGTTTTTT CASSLRPSGSSNTGELFF
TRBD1 NA TRBJ1-6 TRBV29-1 TGCAGCGCTTCGACAGGGGTCAGTTCACCCCTCCACTTT CSASTGVSSPLHF
NA NA TRBJ1-2 TRBV4-2 TGTGCCAGCAGCCAAGAGATCAGTGAGGGCTACTATGGCTACACCTTC CASSQEISEGYYGYTF
TRBD2 NA TRBJ2-7 TRBV7-8 TGTGCCAGCAGCCCTTGGACTAGCCTACGGGGCGAGCAGTACTTC CASSPWTSLRGEQYF
TRBD1 NA TRBJ1-1 TRBV10-3 TGTGCCATCAGTACCACAGGGGGCTCTGCCATGAACACTGAAGCTTTCTTT CAISTTGGSAMNTEAFF
TRBD1 NA TRBJ1-1 TRBV18 TGTGCCAGCTCACCATACAGGGGAGAGGAAGCTTTCTTT CASSPYRGEEAFF
TRBD2 NA TRBJ2-7 TRBV7-8 TGTGCCAGCAGCTTAGGCGGGAGGGCCTACGAGCAGTACTTC CASSLGGRAYEQYF
NA once TRBJ2-1 TRBV6-1 TGTGCCAGCCGGGGGAGGTGGGGTAAGCAGTTCTTC CASRGRWGKQFF
NA NA TRBJ1-1 TRBV2 TGTGCCAGCAGTGAAGTGCCCGGACAGAACACTGAAGCTTTCTTT CASSEVPGQNTEAFF
TRBD1 NA TRBJ1-4 TRBV7-2 TGTGCCAGCAGCCCAGACAGGGGTAATGAAAAACTGTTTTTT CASSPDRGNEKLFF
TRBD1 once TRBJ1-1 TRBV5-6 TGTGCCAGCAGCTCTGGGACAGGGATCACTGAAGCTTTCTTT CASSSGTGITEAFF
NA NA TRBJ2-2 TRBV19 TGTGCCAGTAGTATTCCGGGACTGAACACCGGGGAGCTGTTTTTT CASSIPGLNTGELFF
NA NA TRBJ2-1 TRBV5-6 TGTGCCAGCAGCTTGGTATCCGCCGTGCTTCTACAGGGTGAGCAGTTCTTC CASSLVSAVLLQGEQFF
NA NA TRBJ1-3 TRBV9 TGTGCCAGCAGCGTCGGGACATTTGGAAACACCATATATTTT CASSVGTFGNTIYF
TRBD1 once TRBJ2-7 TRBV5-4 TGTGCCAGCAGCTCGAGGACAGGGGGCGCGGACGAGCAGTACTTC CASSSRTGGADEQYF
NA NA TRBJ1-5 TRBV7-2 TGTGCCAGCAGCTTAAGCGTACAGGGCAATCAGCTCCAGCATTTT CASSLSVQGNQLQHF
TRBD1 NA TRBJ1-2 TRBV19 TGTGCCAGTAGTCCCGGACAGGGGGCCTTTTTTAACTATGGCTACACCTTC CASSPGQGAFFNYGYTF
TRBD2 NA TRBJ2-7 TRBV6-4 TGTGCCTTCGGTAGCGGGAACGATTTCTACGAGCAGTACTTC CAFGSGNDFYEQYF
NA NA TRBJ2-2 TRBV9 TGTGCCAGCAGAAAGGGGTCCGACACCGGGGAGCTGTTTTTT CASRKGSDTGELFF
NA NA TRBJ1-1 TRBV27 TGTGCCAGCAGTTTATCGACACCGCTGGCCACTGAAGCTTTCTTT CASSLSTPLATEAFF
NA NA TRBJ2-7 TRBV7-2 TGTGCCAGCAGCTTATTCGCGGAAAGGAACGAGCAGTACTTC CASSLFAERNEQYF
NA NA TRBJ1-1 TRBV7-2 TGTGCCAGCAGCACAGGACGGAACACTGAAGCTTTCTTT CASSTGRNTEAFF
NA NA TRBJ1-4 TRBV15 TGTGCCACCAGCAGAGATATTCGGGGGGCAGGGGAAAAACTGTTTTTT CATSRDIRGAGEKLFF
NA NA TRBJ2-5 TRBV10-3 TGTGCCATCAGTGAGTCAGGGGCGCGAGAGACCCAGTACTTC CAISESGARETQYF
NA NA TRBJ1-1 TRBV6-6 TGTGCCAGCAGTCCCCTAACAGGAGCCGAAGCTTTCTTT CASSPLTGAEAFF
NA NA TRBJ1-3 TRBV7-9 TGTGCCAGCAGCCTCCCGGAGGGGCCGAGCTCTGGAAACACCATATATTTT CASSLPEGPSSGNTIYF
TRBD1 NA TRBJ1-1 TRBV2 TGTGCCAGCAGCGCCGGGAGGGGGCTCACTGAAGCTTTCTTT CASSAGRGLTEAFF
NA NA TRBJ2-7 TRBV28 TGTGCCAGCAGCTCCCCGAGCTCCTACGAGCAGTACTTC CASSSPSSYEQYF
TRBD1 NA TRBJ2-7 TRBV2 TGTGCCAGCACCCAGCAGGGGGTCTACGAGCAGTACTTC CASTQQGVYEQYF
NA NA TRBJ2-5 TRBV7-2 TGTGCCAGCAGCTTAGGCAGGGCCCAAGAGACCCAGTACTTC CASSLGRAQETQYF